This TCR beta chain was sequenced for a study of CD8 T cells in ankylosing spondylitis (TCRdb year 2017). About the investigation overall: The study profiled T cell receptor beta repertoires in healthy donors and ankylosing spondylitis patients to find disease-linked TCR variants. Peripheral blood samples were taken, and synovial fluid was additionally collected from ankylosing spondylitis patients. The whole study cohort included 85 to 120 healthy donors and under 30 ankylosing spondylitis patients.

Sequencing was carried out with an Illumina HiSeq 2500. Quantitative 5'-RACE with molecular barcodes was used to prepare TCR beta libraries. Per the authors' processing: A new computational method based on a probabilistic model of VDJ rearrangement was used to identify disease-linked TCR variants. TCRdb cleaned the public reads at Q25 with fastp, built clones with MiXCR and kept in-frame beta chains. Each record represents a unique CDR3 protein, reported with the most common genes and DNA among its rows. What appears here as the V and J calls and clone size reflects TCRdb's work, not the paper's. This sample is represented by under 150,000 distinct CDR3 sequences; around 9.7% of them were singletons. The leading ten clones occupy approximately 3.4% of the sample. Findings and caveats that apply to the study as a whole: A TCR beta motif made up of fewer than 10 highly homologous amino acid variants appeared to be characteristic of blood from ankylosing spondylitis patients. Some of the motif variants had been reported before in the synovial fluid and blood of reactive arthritis patients, a finding that suggests common disease-initiation mechanisms. The disease-linked clones showed a CD8+ phenotype and occurred at relatively low frequencies in peripheral blood. The disease-linked clones were reported to be significantly enriched in matched synovial fluid samples from ankylosing spondylitis patients.

This clonotype was counted at least ten times. Its antigen remains undetermined. Base qualities are missing; no much larger clone stands one base away. Sequencing input: blood, either unsorted or a sorted T cell fraction (not recorded which). This TCR derives from a male donor with ankylosing spondylitis or in good health (not recorded which).

In nucleotide form, the sequence is TGTGCCAGCAGCTTCCTCTCCTACGAGCAGTACTTC. It translates as CASSFLSYEQYF. The chain employs TRBV5-6 and TRBJ2-7, with no confidently assigned D gene. The CDR3, cysteine through phenylalanine, is 12 amino acids long. Only the CDR3 portion is preserved as DNA: 36 bases, with reading frame beginning at the first base. CDR1 SGHDT and CDR2 YYEEEE were looked up in the germline V gene. V sheds 2 bases and J sheds 0 bases, leaving 3 bases between their ends.